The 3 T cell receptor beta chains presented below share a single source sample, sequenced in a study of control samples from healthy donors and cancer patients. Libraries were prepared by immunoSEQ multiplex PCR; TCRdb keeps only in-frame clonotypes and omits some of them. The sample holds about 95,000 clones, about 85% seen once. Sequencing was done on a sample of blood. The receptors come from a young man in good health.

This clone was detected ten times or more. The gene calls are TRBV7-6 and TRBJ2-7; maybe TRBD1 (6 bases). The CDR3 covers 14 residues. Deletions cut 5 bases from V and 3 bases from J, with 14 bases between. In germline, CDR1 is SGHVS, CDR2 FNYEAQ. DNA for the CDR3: TGTGCCAGCAGCCCAGGGGCCCGAAACTACGAGCAGTACTTC. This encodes CASSPGARNYEQYF. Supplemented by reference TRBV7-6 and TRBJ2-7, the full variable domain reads GAGVSQSPRYKVTKRGQDVALRCDPISGHVSLYWYRQALGQGPEFLTYFNYEAQQDKSGLPNDRFSAERPEGSISTLTIQRTEQRDSAMYRCASSPGARNYEQYFGPGTRLTVT.

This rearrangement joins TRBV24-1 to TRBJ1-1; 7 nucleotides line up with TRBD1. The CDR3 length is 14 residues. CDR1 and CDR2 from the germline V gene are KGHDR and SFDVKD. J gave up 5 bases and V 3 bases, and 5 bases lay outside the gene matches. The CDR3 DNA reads TGTGCCACCAGTGATACAGGGGATTGGACTGAAGCTTTCTTT. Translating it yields CATSDTGDWTEAFF.

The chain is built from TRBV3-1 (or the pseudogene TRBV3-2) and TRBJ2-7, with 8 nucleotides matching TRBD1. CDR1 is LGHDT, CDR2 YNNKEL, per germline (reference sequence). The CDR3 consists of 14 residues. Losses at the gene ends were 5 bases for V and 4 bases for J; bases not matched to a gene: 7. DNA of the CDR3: TGTGCCAGCAGCGAGACAGGGGAACATTACGAGCAGTACTTC. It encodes CASSETGEHYEQYF.